These T cell receptor beta chains were read from a single sample in a study of identical twins. TCRdb re-analysed the 5' RACE reads in MiXCR, keeping a single row per CDR3 protein. This repertoire shows about 250,000 distinct CDR3 sequences, approximately 6.8% found once; its top ten account for 5.4%. These data were likewise used in another study, on yellow fever vaccine responses in identical twins.

The sequencing sample was made of CD8+ T cells sorted from blood. The source is a woman under 30 in good health. The CDR3 runs from the conserved cysteine through the conserved F or W. D genes are given only for firm matches. Clone size is stated in some rows and not others, as once, few, many or a class when expanded.

TRBJ1-1,TRBV5-1,NA,many,TGCGCCAGCAGCTTCGGTGGGGATGCGAACACTGAAGCTTTCTTT,CASSFGGDANTEAFF
TRBJ2-2,TRBV7-9,TRBD2,NA,TGTGCCAGCACCTTGACGGGGGGGGCCGTCACCGGGGAGCTGTTTTTT,CASTLTGGAVTGELFF
TRBJ2-1,TRBV2,NA,many,TGTGCCAGCAGTGAAGCGAGGGTCCAGTCCTCCTACAATGAGCAGTTCTTC,CASSEARVQSSYNEQFF
TRBJ2-3,TRBV29-1,NA,many,TGCAGCGCACATCCTGGGAGATCGGATACGCAGTATTTT,CSAHPGRSDTQYF
TRBJ2-1,TRBV4-1,TRBD2,many,TGCGCCAGCAGCCCACGGGGCGGGGGTGGTGAGCAGTTCTTC,CASSPRGGGGEQFF
TRBJ1-5,TRBV27,NA,many,TGTGCCAGCAGGATTTCCATAACAAAGCCCCAGCATTTT,CASRISITKPQHF
TRBJ2-5,TRBV20-1,NA,many,TGCAGTGCTAGACCTAGCCAAGAGACCCAGTACTTC,CSARPSQETQYF
TRBJ2-5,TRBV7-9,NA,NA,TGTGCCAGCAGCTTAGATGCTTTCCAAGAGACCCAGTACTTC,CASSLDAFQETQYF
TRBJ2-1,TRBV7-9,TRBD2,few,TGTGCCAGCAGCGAGGGACTAGCGGGAGATATAAGCAATGAGCAGTTCTTC,CASSEGLAGDISNEQFF
TRBJ1-5,TRBV7-6,NA,NA,TGTGCCAGCAGCTTACCCCCAACAAATCAGCCCCAGCATTTT,CASSLPPTNQPQHF
TRBJ1-1,TRBV13,NA,many,TGTGCCAGCAGCCGTGACAGTATGAACACTGAAGCTTTCTTT,CASSRDSMNTEAFF
TRBJ2-1,TRBV6-2/TRBV6-3,TRBD2,few,TGTGCCAGCAGTTCATCGGGAGGGCCAAATGAGCAGTTCTTC,CASSSSGGPNEQFF
TRBJ1-4,TRBV20-1,NA,NA,TGCAGTGCTAGAGAACGGGAGGCCCCTTTCCCAACTAATGAAAAACTGTTTTTT,CSAREREAPFPTNEKLFF
TRBJ1-1,TRBV12-1,NA,NA,TGTGCCAGCAGCGCCTCAATCGGGGAGAACACTGAGGCTTTCTTT,CASSASIGENTEAFF
TRBJ2-1,TRBV5-1,NA,NA,TGCGCCAGCAGCTGGGTAACGGGAGAGCAAGATGAGCAGTTCTTC,CASSWVTGEQDEQFF
TRBJ2-3,TRBV18,NA,NA,TGTGCCAGCTCACCACAGGAATTGAACACAGATACGCAGTATTTT,CASSPQELNTDTQYF
TRBJ1-3,TRBV2,NA,few,TGTGCCAGCACGTACGGGACGGCCCCCGGTGGCACCATATATTTT,CASTYGTAPGGTIYF
TRBJ2-1,TRBV7-6,TRBD2,few,TGTGCCAGCAGCCCCGTAGCGGGAGGCTCCTACAATGAGCAGTTCTTC,CASSPVAGGSYNEQFF